The clone carrying this T cell receptor (beta chain) was counted many times. The ends were cut back, 3 bases at V and 11 bases at J, with 11 bases in the middle. The germline V gene encodes CDR1 LGHDT and CDR2 YNNKEL (reference sequence). This CDR3 has 12 residues. Noted time point: after trial treatment. Indicated treatment: LDRT plus nivolumab, ipilimumab, low-dose cyclophosphamide and aspirin (RACIN trial). The data derive from a study of low-dose radiotherapy and immunotherapy resistance in tumors. The authors ran about 18 PCR cycles to amplify TCRs with a constant-region primer and V-primer adapter. TCRdb analysed the reads with MiXCR anew, one entry per CDR3 protein. This sample has some 53,000 distinct CDR3 sequences; 33% occur once, and the top ten carry 8% to 10%.

The sequence derives from a male donor with rectosigmoid adenocarcinoma. The sample in question was PBMCs, obtained after low-dose radiotherapy plus immunotherapy. The genes are TRBV3-1 and TRBJ2-1; D is undetermined. For the CDR3, the DNA is TGTGCCAGCAGCCATGTGGTGGGCCAGCAGTTCTTC. Amino acid sequence: CASSHVVGQQFF.